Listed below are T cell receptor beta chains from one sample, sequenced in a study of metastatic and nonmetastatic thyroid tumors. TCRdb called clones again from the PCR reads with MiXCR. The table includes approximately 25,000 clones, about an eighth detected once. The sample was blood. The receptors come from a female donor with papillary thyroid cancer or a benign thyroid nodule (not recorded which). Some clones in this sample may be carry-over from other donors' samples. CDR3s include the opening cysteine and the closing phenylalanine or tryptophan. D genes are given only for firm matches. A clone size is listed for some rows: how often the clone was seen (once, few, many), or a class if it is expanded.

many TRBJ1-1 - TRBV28 TGTGCCAGCAGTTTCTACACTGAAGCTTTCTTT CASSFYTEAFF
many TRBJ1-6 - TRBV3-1 TGTGCCAGCAGCCTAGGCGGGAGTAATTCACCCCTCCACTTT CASSLGGSNSPLHF
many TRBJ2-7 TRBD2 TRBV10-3 TGTGCCATCAGTGAGTTCCCGGGGGGCGAGCAGTACTTC CAISEFPGGEQYF
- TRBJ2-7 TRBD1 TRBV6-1 TGTGCCAGCAGTGAAAACCGGGACAGGCAGTACTTC CASSENRDRQYF
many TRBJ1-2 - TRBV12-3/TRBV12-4 TGTGCCAGCAAACAGGGTTCTAGGGGCTACACCTTC CASKQGSRGYTF
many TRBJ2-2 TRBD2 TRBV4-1 TGCGCCAGCAGCCAAGATTGGCTAGCGGGGCACACCGGGGAGCTGTTTTTT CASSQDWLAGHTGELFF
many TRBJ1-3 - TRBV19 TGTGCCAGTAGTATCGGGGAACACTCTGGAAACACCATATATTTT CASSIGEHSGNTIYF
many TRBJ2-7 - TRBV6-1 TGTGCCAGCAGGAACCGGGCACCGCACATGGAGCAGTACTTC CASRNRAPHMEQYF
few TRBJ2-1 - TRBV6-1 TGTGCCAGCAGTGGAGCGGGCTACAATGAGCAGTTCTTC CASSGAGYNEQFF
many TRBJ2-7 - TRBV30 TGTGCCTGGAATAACAGGGCCTCCTACGAGCAGTACTTC CAWNNRASYEQYF
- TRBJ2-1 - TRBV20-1 TGCAGTGCTCGGACAGGGGGGTCAGCGGGAGGGAACAATGAGCAGTTCTTC CSARTGGSAGGNNEQFF
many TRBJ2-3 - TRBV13 TGTGCCAGCAGCGTTTCGACAGATACGCAGTATTTT CASSVSTDTQYF
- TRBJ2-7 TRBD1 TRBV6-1 TGTGCCAGCACCTGGACAGGGGTCCTCCACGAGCAGTACTTC CASTWTGVLHEQYF
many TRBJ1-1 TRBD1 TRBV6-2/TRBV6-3 TGTGCCAGCAGTGCCGGGACAGGGAGATTGGCTTTCTTT CASSAGTGRLAFF
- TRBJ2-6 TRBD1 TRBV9 TGTGCCAGCAGCGTAGGGAAGGGGCAGGGGGCCACTGGGGCAAACGTCCTGACTTTC CASSVGKGQGATGANVLTF
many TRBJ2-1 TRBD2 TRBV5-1 TGCGCCAGCAGTGAGCGGGAAATGGGGGAGCAGTTCTTC CASSEREMGEQFF
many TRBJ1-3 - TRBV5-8 TGTGCCAGCAGCTTGGATAGAAACACCATATATTTT CASSLDRNTIYF
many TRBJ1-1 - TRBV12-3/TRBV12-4 TGTGCCAGCAGTGCTCTCAACGGAAACACTGAAGCTTTCTTT CASSALNGNTEAFF
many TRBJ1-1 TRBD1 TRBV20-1 TGCAGTGCTGCAGGGGGCGCATGGACTGAAGCTTTCTTT CSAAGGAWTEAFF
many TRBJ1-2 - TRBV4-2 TGTGCCAGCAGCCAAGTCTCCGGATCCTATGGCTACACCTTC CASSQVSGSYGYTF
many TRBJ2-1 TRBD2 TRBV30 TGTGCCTGGACCGCCGGGACTAGCGGGATCAATGAGCAGTTCTTC CAWTAGTSGINEQFF
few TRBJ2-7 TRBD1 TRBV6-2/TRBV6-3 TGTGCCAGCAGTCAAGGACAGGGCAGCTCCTACGAGCAGTACTTC CASSQGQGSSYEQYF
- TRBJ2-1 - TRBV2 TGTGCCAGCAGTGTTAACAATGAGCAGTTCTTC CASSVNNEQFF
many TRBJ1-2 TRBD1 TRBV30 TGTGCCTGGAGGATGCATGGGACAGCCTATGGCTACACCTTC CAWRMHGTAYGYTF
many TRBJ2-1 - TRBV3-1 TGTGCCAGCAGCCAAGTTTACAATGAGCAGTTCTTC CASSQVYNEQFF
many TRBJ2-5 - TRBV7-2 TGTGCCAGCAGCTTGAGTGGAGCCTCGGAGACCCAGTACTTC CASSLSGASETQYF
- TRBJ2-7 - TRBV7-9 TGTGCCAGCAGTGAGACCTACGAGCAGTACTTC CASSETYEQYF
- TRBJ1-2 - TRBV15 TGTGCCACCAGCTCCCGGGAGCCAGGCTATGGCTACACCTTC CATSSREPGYGYTF
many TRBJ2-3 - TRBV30 TGTGCCTGGAGCGTCGGCAGGAGAGTCACAGATACGCAGTATTTT CAWSVGRRVTDTQYF
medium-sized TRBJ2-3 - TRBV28 TGTGCCAGCAGTTTAATAGGACCTGGCACAGATACGCAGTATTTT CASSLIGPGTDTQYF
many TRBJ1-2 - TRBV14 TGTGCCAGCAGCCAAGAGCAGGGCTTCTATGGCTACACCTTC CASSQEQGFYGYTF
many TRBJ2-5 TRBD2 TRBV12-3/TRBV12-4 TGTGCCAGCAGTTTGGGAGCGGGAGAAGGAGAGACCCAGTACTTC CASSLGAGEGETQYF
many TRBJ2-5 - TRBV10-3 TGTGCCACAAAAGAAGGAGAGACCCAGTACTTC CATKEGETQYF
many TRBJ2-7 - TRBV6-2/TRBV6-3 TGTGCCAGCAGTTACTTATCTAGCTCCGAGCAGTACTTC CASSYLSSSEQYF
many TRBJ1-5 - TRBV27 TGTGCCAGCAGTTTATCTTTTTCCTTGACAGGAGGTCGCCTAGCCCAGCATTTT CASSLSFSLTGGRLAQHF
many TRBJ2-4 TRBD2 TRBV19 TGTGCCGTTTCCGACGGGGGGTCCCGCGGGGATGAGGTTCAGTACTTC CAVSDGGSRGDEVQYF
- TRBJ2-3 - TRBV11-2 TGTGCCAGCAGCTGGAAGGGGCGGGATGCAGATACGCAGTATTTT CASSWKGRDADTQYF
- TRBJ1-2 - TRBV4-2 TGTGCCAGCACTCCTCGGGTGGACACGTTCATTTATGGCTACACCTTC CASTPRVDTFIYGYTF
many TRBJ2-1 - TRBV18 TGTGCCAGCTCACTAACAGGCCCGAGTGAGCAGTTCTTC CASSLTGPSEQFF
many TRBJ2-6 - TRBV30 TGTGCCTGGAGTGTATTCGAGGGCTTGACTGGGGCCAACGTCCTGACTTTC CAWSVFEGLTGANVLTF
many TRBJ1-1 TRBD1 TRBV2 TGTGCCAGCAGTGAAGCCAGGGCAGGGGGCCTCACTGAAGCTTTCTTT CASSEARAGGLTEAFF
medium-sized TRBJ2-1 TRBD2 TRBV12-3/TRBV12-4 TGTGCCAGCAGTTTGGTTAGCGGGAGAGGGAATGAGCAGTTCTTC CASSLVSGRGNEQFF
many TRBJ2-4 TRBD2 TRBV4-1 TGCGCCAGCAGCCAAGGGCAGGGTAGGACTAGCGGGATAAAAAACATTCAGTACTTC CASSQGQGRTSGIKNIQYF
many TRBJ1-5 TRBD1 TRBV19 TGTGCCAGTCGGAACCGGGACAGAGACAATCAGCCCCAGCATTTT CASRNRDRDNQPQHF
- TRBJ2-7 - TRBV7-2 TGTGCCAGCAGCTTAAGTGTCTACGAGCAGTACTTC CASSLSVYEQYF
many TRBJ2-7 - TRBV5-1 TGCGCCAGCAGCAGCCGGGACAACTACGAGCAGTACTTC CASSSRDNYEQYF
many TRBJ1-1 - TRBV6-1 TGTGCCACCACGCGGCGGGGAGAGAACACTGAAGCTTTCTTT CATTRRGENTEAFF
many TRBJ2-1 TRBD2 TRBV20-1 TGCAGTGCTAAAGGTAGCGGGAGGGCCTTTGAGCAGTTCTTC CSAKGSGRAFEQFF
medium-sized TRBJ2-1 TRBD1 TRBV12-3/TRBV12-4 TGTGCCAGCACCAGGAGACAGGGGGGTTACAATGAGCAGTTCTTC CASTRRQGGYNEQFF
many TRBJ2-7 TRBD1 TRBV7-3 TGTGCCAGCAGCCCTCCGGGACAGGGGGCCGAGCAGTACTTC CASSPPGQGAEQYF
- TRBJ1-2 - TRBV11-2 TGTGCCAGCAGCTATATTCGGACAGCACTCAATGGCTACACCTTC CASSYIRTALNGYTF
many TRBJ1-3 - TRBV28 TGTGCCAGCAGTTTGATGGGAGTTTCGGGAAACACCATATATTTT CASSLMGVSGNTIYF
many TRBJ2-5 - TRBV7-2 TGTGCCAGCAGCTTATTAGTGCTCGAGACCCAGTACTTC CASSLLVLETQYF
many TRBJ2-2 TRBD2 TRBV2 TGTGCCAGCGAGCGGGAGATACCCGGGGAGCTGTTTTTT CASEREIPGELFF
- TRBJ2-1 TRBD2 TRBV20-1 TGCAGTGCCATACGACTAGCGTACTCCTACAATGAGCAGTTCTTC CSAIRLAYSYNEQFF
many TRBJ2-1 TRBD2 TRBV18 TGTGCCAGCTCACCACGAAGCGGGAGTTACAATGAGCAGTTCTTC CASSPRSGSYNEQFF